The 15 T cell receptor beta chains in this list originate from one sample, sequenced in a study of siplizumab effects on memory and regulatory T cells. TCRdb keeps only in-frame clones here, not all; method: immunoSEQ multiplex PCR. The table records 100,000 or so clones, more than 85% of them present only once. Sequenced: CD4+ T cells sorted from blood. Receptors originate from a human donor in good health.

The chain employs TRBV15 and TRBJ2-1; 9 bases are shared with TRBD1. With 3 bases clipped from V and 6 bases from J, the junction kept 9 bases outside the gene matches. In germline, CDR1 is LNHNV, CDR2 YYDKDF (reference sequence). This CDR3 region has 16 residues. The CDR3 loop reads CATSRGGGGQGNEQFF. The CDR3 DNA reads TGTGCCACCAGCAGGGGAGGGGGGGGACAGGGCAATGAGCAGTTCTTC.

CDR3 sequence (DNA): TGTGCCAGCAGCGTAGGTTCGCCTGGCTCCATTCAGTACTTC. Translated: CASSVGSPGSIQYF. V is TRBV9 and J is TRBJ2-4; no clear D gene. Trimming removed 0 bases from V and 9 bases from J, with 13 bases in between. Looked up from germline, CDR1 is SGDLS and CDR2 is YYNGEE. The CDR3 contains 14 residues.

The rearrangement links TRBV4-1 to TRBJ2-3; D is possibly TRBD1 (7 bases). From germline, CDR1 is MGHRA and CDR2 YSYEKL. V dropped 5 bases and J dropped 0 bases, with 24 bases sitting between them. CDR3 length: 19 residues. CDR3 in amino acids: CASSGRDRENRPSTDTQYF. CDR3 nucleotide sequence: TGCGCCAGCAGCGGGCGGGACAGAGAAAACAGACCTAGCACAGATACGCAGTATTTT.

V and J are TRBV4-2 and TRBJ1-2, with D unresolved. The CDR3 consists of 14 residues. Germline CDR1 LGHNA, CDR2 YNFKEQ. The V end lost 0 bases, the J end lost 7 bases, and 12 bases lay between the germline ends. This CDR3 is CASSQEGGEGGYTF. The CDR3 nucleotides read TGTGCCAGCAGCCAAGAAGGCGGGGAGGGTGGCTACACCTTC.

This sequence joins TRBV5-1 and TRBJ2-3; 8 positions agree with TRBD1. This CDR3 comprises 14 residues. From germline, CDR1 is SGHRS and CDR2 YFSETQ. J was trimmed by 4 bases and V by 4 bases; bases with no gene match: 5. CDR3 sequence reads: CASSSGQGSDTQYF. DNA for the CDR3: TGCGCCAGCAGCAGTGGACAGGGCTCAGATACGCAGTATTTT.

The genes are TRBV25-1 and TRBJ1-2; D is uncertain. The CDR3 runs 14 residues. Germline V CDR1 and CDR2: MGHDK, SYGVNS. V was clipped by 3 bases and J by 4 bases, with 12 bases between them. Here the CDR3 DNA reads TGTGCCAGCAGTGAGTCCCCTCACCCCTATGGCTACACCTTC. This translates into CASSESPHPYGYTF.

J is TRBJ2-1 and V is TRBV5-1, with TRBD2 matching 8 bases. Germline trimming cut 6 bases from V and 0 bases from J; bases unmatched to any gene: 5. The CDR3 length is 15 residues. Germline assignment: CDR1 SGHRS and CDR2 YFSETQ. CDR3 sequence reads: CASNSGTGSYNEQFF. In DNA, the CDR3 is TGCGCCAGCAATAGCGGGACCGGCTCCTACAATGAGCAGTTCTTC. The full variable domain, in which reference TRBV5-1 and TRBJ2-1 provide the parts outside the CDR3, is KAGVTQTPRYLIKTRGQQVTLSCSPISGHRSVSWYQQTPGQGLQFLFEYFSETQRNKGNFPGRFSGRQFSNSRSEMNVSTLELGDSALYLCASNSGTGSYNEQFFGPGTRLTVL.

The V call is TRBV4-1, the J call TRBJ2-3; either TRBD1 or TRBD2 may fit D (7 bases each). Germline lookup yields CDR1 MGHRA and CDR2 YSYEKL. The CDR3 covers 14 residues. The V end lost 5 bases, the J end lost 6 bases, and 15 bases lay between the germline ends. CDR3 coding DNA: TGCGCCAGCAGCACCGGGGAGGGGGCGGATACGCAGTATTTT. Its translation: CASSTGEGADTQYF.

This chain uses TRBV14 with TRBJ2-5; 9 bases fit TRBD2. CDR3 length equals 15 residues. Germline V gene sequence: CDR1 SGHDN, CDR2 FVKESK. The ends lost 1 base at V and 4 bases at J; junction bases unmatched: 4. The CDR3 DNA follows: TGTGCCAGCAGCCAAGCGCGGGGGGGCAGAGAGACCCAGTACTTC. This encodes CASSQARGGRETQYF.

This clone was recorded only once. The chain links TRBV10-2 to TRBJ2-3; 9 bases agree with TRBD1. The CDR3 has 15 residues. V was pared by 11 bases and J by 0 bases, with 9 bases of the junction left unmatched. Germline V gene lookup returns CDR1 WSHSY and CDR2 SAAADI. This CDR3 reads CAGSRTGASTDTQYF. The CDR3 DNA follows: TGCGCCGGTAGTCGGACAGGGGCGAGCACAGATACGCAGTATTTT.

V gene TRBV7-9 combines with J gene TRBJ2-3; 8 nucleotides line up with TRBD2. CDR1 SEHNR and CDR2 FQNEAQ come from the germline V gene (reference sequence). Unmatched junction bases numbered 6, after V lost 5 bases and J lost 2 bases. The CDR3 totals 15 residues. The CDR3, as DNA: TGTGCCAGCAGCCGAACTAGCGGACTCACAGATACGCAGTATTTT. It specifies CASSRTSGLTDTQYF.

This chain connects TRBV7-6 to TRBJ1-2, with D maybe TRBD1 (6 bases). The CDR3 spans 15 residues. V lost 1 base, J lost 7 bases, and 16 bases lay in between. Germline V gene data show CDR1 as SGHVS and CDR2 as FNYEAQ. The CDR3: CASSLEPAGVGGYTF. The CDR3 nucleotides are TGTGCCAGCAGCTTAGAACCCGCAGGGGTGGGTGGCTACACCTTC. Together with reference TRBV7-6 and TRBJ1-2, the CDR3 gives the full variable domain: GAGVSQSPRYKVTKRGQDVALRCDPISGHVSLYWYRQALGQGPEFLTYFNYEAQQDKSGLPNDRFSAERPEGSISTLTIQRTEQRDSAMYRCASSLEPAGVGGYTFGSGTRLTVV.

CDR3: CASRPGTGVVGYTF. CDR3 sequence (DNA): TGTGCCAGCAGGCCCGGGACAGGGGTTGTTGGCTACACCTTC. This sequence joins TRBV6-1 and TRBJ1-2; 10 nucleotides match TRBD1. The germline V gene encodes CDR1 MNHNS and CDR2 SASEGT. V shed 6 bases, J shed 7 bases, and the junction held 8 bases outside the gene matches. The length of the CDR3 is 14 residues.

The genes are TRBV5-3 and TRBJ2-1; tentative D call: TRBD1 (6 bases). TRBV5-3 is known as an ORF, though its function is uncertain. The CDR3 covers 14 residues. V lost 3 bases to trimming and J lost 6 bases, with 13 bases between them. CDR3 nucleotides: TGTGCCAGAAGCTGGAACAGGGAGAGCAATGAGCAGTTCTTC. Translating gives CARSWNRESNEQFF.

The V gene is TRBV7-8, the J gene TRBJ2-1; 10 bases are shared with TRBD2. The CDR3 sequence is 17 residues long. The ends lost 1 base at V and 5 bases at J; junction bases unmatched: 8. The germline gives CDR1 SGHVS, CDR2 FQNEAQ. The CDR3 DNA sequence: TGTGCCAGCAGCTTAGTTCTTGGGCTAGCGGGGGACAATGAGCAGTTCTTC. Translated, it gives CASSLVLGLAGDNEQFF.